The 8 T cell receptor beta chains below were found in one sample sequenced in a study of cytomegalovirus exposure and HLA in healthy donors (dated 2017 in TCRdb). The protocol used for the library was the immunoSEQ multiplex PCR assay. TCRdb carries this immuneACCESS record with in-frame sequences only. Its versions omit some clonotypes, under half of them owing to an unresolved V gene in the studies checked, with the rest unexplained. The sample yields some 64,000 clones; 97% were counted once. Around 1.5% of the sample is taken by the ten largest. The specimen sequenced was PBMCs. These receptors were taken from a woman aged 18-29 years in good health and CMV-seropositive.

V usage is TRBV15 and J usage is TRBJ2-7; TRBD1 matches at 7 bases. CDR3 length equals 13 residues. Trimming took 4 bases from V and 5 from J; bases not matched to a gene: 5. Germline-derived CDR1 and CDR2 are LNHNV and YYDKDF (reference sequence). The CDR3: CATSIYRGHEQYF. CDR3 nucleotide sequence: TGTGCCACCAGCATTTACAGGGGACACGAGCAGTACTTC.

V and J are TRBV28 and TRBJ1-1; 11 nucleotides align to TRBD1. Germline V gene sequence: CDR1 MDHEN, CDR2 SYDVKM. The ends lost 7 bases at V and 5 bases at J; junction bases unmatched: 15. There are 17 residues in the CDR3. The CDR3: CASTRTGGGIDGTEAFF. For the CDR3, the DNA is TGTGCCAGCACCAGGACAGGGGGCGGTATAGATGGAACTGAAGCTTTCTTT.

The chain carries TRBV2 and TRBJ2-7; maybe TRBD2 (6 bases). Germline-derived CDR1 and CDR2 are SNHLY and FYNNEI. V was clipped by 8 bases and J by 4 bases, with 9 bases between them. The CDR3 has 11 amino acids. DNA for the CDR3: TGTGCCAGCGGGGGAGGTTACGAGCAGTACTTC. Translated: CASGGGYEQYF.

The V and J genes are TRBV6-6 and TRBJ2-7, with TRBD1 matching over 8 bases. Trimming cost V 5 bases and J 7 bases; bases outside gene matches: 10. Germline V lookup: CDR1 MNHNY, CDR2 SVGAGI (reference sequence). The length of the CDR3 is 14 residues. The CDR3: CASSPVQGAGEQYF. The CDR3 region has the DNA TGTGCCAGCAGTCCCGTCCAGGGGGCGGGAGAGCAGTACTTC.

The rearrangement uses TRBV19 and TRBJ1-2; 8 bases are shared with TRBD1. The germline V gene has CDR1 LNHDA and CDR2 SQIVND (reference sequence). This CDR3 spans 13 amino acids. V was clipped by 5 bases and J by 4 bases; unmatched bases: 3. CDR3 protein: CASSQTGGYGYTF. CDR3 bases: TGTGCCAGTAGTCAAACAGGGGGCTATGGCTACACCTTC.

The chain uses TRBV28 and TRBJ2-7; D remains ambiguous. Trimming removed 7 bases from V and 2 bases from J, with 12 bases in between. CDR3 length: 13 amino acids. The germline gives CDR1 MDHEN, CDR2 SYDVKM. For the CDR3, the DNA is TGTGCCAGCATAAATCACAGCACCTACGAGCAGTACTTC. Its protein product is CASINHSTYEQYF.

Remarks on this clone: A junction boundary mismatches the germline segment, possibly from a read error. V gene TRBV7-7 combines with J gene TRBJ2-7; 11 nucleotides match TRBD1. The CDR3 is 14 residues long. In germline, CDR1 is SSHAT, CDR2 FNYEAQ (reference sequence). The CDR3 DNA follows: TGTGCTAGCAGCCACGGACAGGGGGCTTTCGAGCAGTACTTC. Its translation: CASSHGQGAFEQYF.

The gene calls are TRBV28 and TRBJ1-2; D is possibly TRBD1 (5 bases). Between the trimmed V and J ends, which lost 4 bases and 2 bases, there was a span of 11 bases. The CDR3 has 14 residues. Germline loops: CDR1 MDHEN, CDR2 SYDVKM. For the CDR3, the DNA is TGTGCCAGCAGTTACGCGGGACCGAACTATGGCTACACCTTC. Its protein is CASSYAGPNYGYTF.